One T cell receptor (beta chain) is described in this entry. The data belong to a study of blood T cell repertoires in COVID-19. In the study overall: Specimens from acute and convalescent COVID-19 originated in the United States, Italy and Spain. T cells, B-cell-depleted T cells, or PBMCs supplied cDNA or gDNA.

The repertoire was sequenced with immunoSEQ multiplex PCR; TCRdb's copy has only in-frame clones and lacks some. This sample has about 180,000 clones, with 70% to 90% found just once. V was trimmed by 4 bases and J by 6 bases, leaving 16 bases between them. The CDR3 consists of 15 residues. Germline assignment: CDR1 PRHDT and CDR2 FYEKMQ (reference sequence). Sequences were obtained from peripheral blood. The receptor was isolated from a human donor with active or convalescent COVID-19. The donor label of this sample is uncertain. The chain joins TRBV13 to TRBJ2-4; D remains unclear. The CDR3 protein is CASSSALESVNIQYF. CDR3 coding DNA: TGTGCCAGCAGCTCAGCCCTAGAGAGTGTAAACATTCAGTACTTC.